A selection of T cell receptor beta chains follows, all from one sample in a study of OX40 agonist ivuxolimab in advanced cancers. Sequencing used immunoSEQ multiplex PCR; TCRdb keeps in-frame clones, though not all of them. The sample lists roughly 40,000 clones, approximately 86% occurring once. Sequencing was performed on CD4+ or CD8+ T cells sorted from blood, taken in a trial of the OX40 agonist ivuxolimab. The receptor set was obtained from an adult with an advanced solid tumor such as melanoma, head and neck, liver or kidney cancer. The CDR3 runs from the conserved cysteine through the conserved F or W. The order of the fields is CDR3 protein, CDR3 DNA, J gene, clone size, D gene, V gene. D genes are given only for firm matches. Clone size appears in some rows only: once, few, many, or a class for an expanded clone.

cdr3_aa: CASRGTGRDYGYTF
cdr3_nt: TGTGCCAGCAGGGGGACAGGGAGAGACTATGGCTACACCTTC
j_call: TRBJ1-2
clone_size: .
d_call: TRBD1
v_call: TRBV27

cdr3_aa: CAISEAGSTDTQYF
cdr3_nt: TGTGCCATCAGTGAGGCGGGGAGCACAGATACGCAGTATTTT
j_call: TRBJ2-3
clone_size: .
d_call: .
v_call: TRBV10-3

cdr3_aa: CASSFGTGIYNEQFF
cdr3_nt: TGCGCCAGCAGCTTTGGGACAGGAATCTACAATGAGCAGTTCTTC
j_call: TRBJ2-1
clone_size: .
d_call: TRBD1
v_call: TRBV5-1

cdr3_aa: CASSSTQGWGSPLHF
cdr3_nt: TGTGCCAGCAGCTCGACACAGGGGTGGGGATCACCCCTCCACTTT
j_call: TRBJ1-6
clone_size: .
d_call: TRBD1
v_call: TRBV7-2

cdr3_aa: CASSARQLSNQPQHF
cdr3_nt: TGTGCCAGCAGTGCCCGACAACTTAGCAATCAGCCCCAGCATTTT
j_call: TRBJ1-5
clone_size: .
d_call: .
v_call: TRBV6-1

cdr3_aa: CASSLLATRYEQYF
cdr3_nt: TGTGCCAGCAGCTTATTGGCCACTAGATACGAGCAGTACTTC
j_call: TRBJ2-7
clone_size: .
d_call: .
v_call: TRBV7-8

cdr3_aa: CAWTPMTSGYYNEQFF
cdr3_nt: TGTGCCTGGACTCCTATGACTAGCGGGTACTACAATGAGCAGTTCTTC
j_call: TRBJ2-1
clone_size: .
d_call: TRBD2
v_call: TRBV30

cdr3_aa: CSVEKRARVDTQYF
cdr3_nt: TGCAGCGTTGAAAAAAGGGCCAGGGTTGATACGCAGTATTTT
j_call: TRBJ2-3
clone_size: .
d_call: .
v_call: TRBV29-1

cdr3_aa: CASSSPTGGVHNEQFF
cdr3_nt: TGTGCCAGCAGCTCTCCGACAGGGGGCGTCCACAATGAGCAGTTCTTC
j_call: TRBJ2-1
clone_size: once
d_call: TRBD1
v_call: TRBV7-9

cdr3_aa: CASSPSGWYYGYTF
cdr3_nt: TGTGCCAGCAGTCCATCCGGCTGGTACTATGGCTACACCTTC
j_call: TRBJ1-2
clone_size: .
d_call: .
v_call: TRBV25-1

cdr3_aa: CASSSGPSTDYGYTF
cdr3_nt: TGTGCCAGCAGCTCCGGACCGAGTACAGACTATGGCTACACCTTC
j_call: TRBJ1-2
clone_size: .
d_call: .
v_call: TRBV7-9

cdr3_aa: CASQPLTVSYNEQFF
cdr3_nt: TGTGCCAGCCAACCCCTCACAGTCTCCTACAATGAGCAGTTCTTC
j_call: TRBJ2-1
clone_size: once
d_call: .
v_call: TRBV2

cdr3_aa: CASTPWLAGGHEQYF
cdr3_nt: TGTGCCAGCACCCCGTGGTTAGCGGGAGGCCACGAGCAGTACTTC
j_call: TRBJ2-7
clone_size: .
d_call: TRBD2
v_call: TRBV7-2

cdr3_aa: CASSARLAGLTNEQFF
cdr3_nt: TGCGCCAGCAGCGCCAGACTAGCGGGACTAACCAATGAGCAGTTCTTC
j_call: TRBJ2-1
clone_size: .
d_call: TRBD2
v_call: TRBV5-1

cdr3_aa: CASSSPYQPQHF
cdr3_nt: TGTGCCAGCAGTTCCCCGTATCAGCCCCAGCATTTT
j_call: TRBJ1-5
clone_size: .
d_call: .
v_call: TRBV6-6

cdr3_aa: CASSEAWGQGPYEQYF
cdr3_nt: TGTGCCAGCAGTGAAGCGTGGGGACAGGGCCCCTACGAGCAGTACTTC
j_call: TRBJ2-7
clone_size: .
d_call: TRBD1
v_call: TRBV6-1

cdr3_aa: CASSWNKEGSDTQYF
cdr3_nt: TGTGCCAGCTCATGGAACAAGGAGGGTTCAGATACGCAGTATTTT
j_call: TRBJ2-3
clone_size: .
d_call: .
v_call: TRBV18

cdr3_aa: CASSIQDYYEQYF
cdr3_nt: TGTGCCAGTAGTATACAGGACTACTACGAGCAGTACTTC
j_call: TRBJ2-7
clone_size: .
d_call: .
v_call: TRBV19

cdr3_aa: CASSVTGHSSGNTIYF
cdr3_nt: TGTGCCAGCAGCGTTACGGGACACAGCTCTGGAAACACCATATATTTT
j_call: TRBJ1-3
clone_size: .
d_call: .
v_call: TRBV7-2

cdr3_aa: CASSPVGAQETQYF
cdr3_nt: TGTGCCAGCAGTCCCGTAGGCGCCCAAGAGACCCAGTACTTC
j_call: TRBJ2-5
clone_size: .
d_call: .
v_call: TRBV7-9

cdr3_aa: CASSLSSGNTYEQYF
cdr3_nt: TGCGCCAGCAGCTTGTCTAGCGGGAATACCTACGAGCAGTACTTC
j_call: TRBJ2-7
clone_size: .
d_call: TRBD2
v_call: TRBV5-1

cdr3_aa: CASSNLDRSSYNSPLHF
cdr3_nt: TGTGCCAGCAGCAATTTGGACCGCAGCTCCTATAATTCACCCCTCCACTTT
j_call: TRBJ1-6
clone_size: .
d_call: .
v_call: TRBV21-1

cdr3_aa: CASRWTGRGADTQYF
cdr3_nt: TGTGCCAGCAGGTGGACAGGGAGGGGCGCAGATACGCAGTATTTT
j_call: TRBJ2-3
clone_size: .
d_call: .
v_call: TRBV27

cdr3_aa: CASSSDYNEQFF
cdr3_nt: TGTGCCAGCAGCTCCGACTACAATGAGCAGTTCTTC
j_call: TRBJ2-1
clone_size: .
d_call: .
v_call: TRBV11-2

cdr3_aa: CASSAGWAGNTIYF
cdr3_nt: TGTGCCAGTAGTGCCGGATGGGCTGGAAACACCATATATTTT
j_call: TRBJ1-3
clone_size: .
d_call: .
v_call: TRBV19

cdr3_aa: CASSLDSDSGQPQHF
cdr3_nt: TGTGCCAGCAGTTTGGACAGCGACAGCGGTCAGCCCCAGCATTTT
j_call: TRBJ1-5
clone_size: .
d_call: .
v_call: TRBV27

cdr3_aa: CASTVDRNQPQHF
cdr3_nt: TGTGCCAGTACCGTAGACAGGAATCAGCCCCAGCATTTT
j_call: TRBJ1-5
clone_size: once
d_call: .
v_call: TRBV19

cdr3_aa: CALQGGYGYTF
cdr3_nt: TGTGCCTTACAGGGAGGCTATGGCTACACCTTC
j_call: TRBJ1-2
clone_size: .
d_call: .
v_call: TRBV30

cdr3_aa: CASSARDRGLGEAFF
cdr3_nt: TGTGCCAGCAGTGCAAGGGACAGGGGGCTGGGCGAAGCTTTCTTT
j_call: TRBJ1-1
clone_size: once
d_call: TRBD1
v_call: TRBV25-1

cdr3_aa: CASSLRSGVSTDTQYF
cdr3_nt: TGTGCCAGCAGCCTTAGGAGCGGGGTTAGCACAGATACGCAGTATTTT
j_call: TRBJ2-3
clone_size: .
d_call: TRBD2
v_call: TRBV4-2

cdr3_aa: CASRDARDSSYEQYF
cdr3_nt: TGTGCCAGCAGGGACGCCAGGGACAGCTCCTACGAGCAGTACTTC
j_call: TRBJ2-7
clone_size: .
d_call: TRBD1
v_call: TRBV6-1

cdr3_aa: CASSEGLSYEQYF
cdr3_nt: TGTGCCAGCAGTGAAGGTTTGTCCTACGAGCAGTACTTC
j_call: TRBJ2-7
clone_size: once
d_call: .
v_call: TRBV6-1

cdr3_aa: CASSLFPIPRMPGQKTDTQYF
cdr3_nt: TGTGCCAGCAGTTTATTTCCAATCCCACGAATGCCGGGACAGAAAACAGATACGCAGTATTTT
j_call: TRBJ2-3
clone_size: once
d_call: TRBD1
v_call: TRBV28

cdr3_aa: CATLLSEQYF
cdr3_nt: TGTGCCACCCTCCTTAGTGAGCAGTACTTC
j_call: TRBJ2-5
clone_size: .
d_call: .
v_call: TRBV28

cdr3_aa: CSAPGSGRAGDTQYF
cdr3_nt: TGCAGCGCCCCCGGTAGCGGGAGGGCGGGAGATACGCAGTATTTT
j_call: TRBJ2-3
clone_size: .
d_call: TRBD2
v_call: TRBV29-1

cdr3_aa: CAISEEGNQPQHF
cdr3_nt: TGTGCCATCAGTGAGGAAGGAAATCAGCCCCAGCATTTT
j_call: TRBJ1-5
clone_size: .
d_call: .
v_call: TRBV10-3